This is a list of T cell receptor beta chains from one sample in a study of T cells after yellow fever vaccination. One entry per CDR3 protein, called by TCRdb with MiXCR from the 5' RACE reads. Here the sample spans roughly 500,000 distinct CDR3 sequences, 15% to 20% being singletons. Material: PBMCs, obtained 15 days after the yellow fever booster vaccination. These receptors originate from a man aged 30 to 39 who received the YFV17D yellow fever vaccine. Both conserved end residues are part of each CDR3. Each record gives: J gene, V gene, CDR3 protein.

TRBJ2-1,TRBV18,CASSGAGNNEQFF
TRBJ2-3,TRBV6-1,CASSPALTPSTDTQYF
TRBJ2-1,TRBV5-5,CASSSDRHAEQFF
TRBJ2-1,TRBV3-1,CACTQGDPGLRGNEQFF
TRBJ2-3,TRBV4-3,CASSRTGTSGPDTQYF
TRBJ1-6,TRBV24-1,CATSDLSYNSPLHF
TRBJ2-1,TRBV18,CASSPPGQGLNEQFF
TRBJ2-1,TRBV5-1,CASSPGTSSVDEQFF
TRBJ2-1,TRBV7-6,CASSLAGVGASNYNEQFF
TRBJ2-2,TRBV12-3/TRBV12-4,CASSGMRNTGELFF
TRBJ2-7,TRBV11-2,CASSITLVREASSYEQYF
TRBJ2-2,TRBV7-2,CASTSPDKNTGELFF
TRBJ2-7,TRBV5-4,CASSATTGLASYEQYF
TRBJ2-7,TRBV18,CASSPVGGEQYF
TRBJ2-2,TRBV9,CASSVDGTNTGELFF
TRBJ2-1,TRBV7-8,CASSLRPREGLEYNEQFF
TRBJ2-1,TRBV27,CASRGGTSGIYNEQFF
TRBJ2-1,TRBV11-2,CASSLPRAAYNEQFF
TRBJ2-7,TRBV6-1,CASSEMTGNSAYEQYF
TRBJ2-1,TRBV10-2,CASRAGTQDSYNEQFF
TRBJ1-1,TRBV20-1,CSARVVTEAFF
TRBJ2-1,TRBV6-5,CASSYLSDQAEQFF
TRBJ2-7,TRBV7-2,CASSLFAGGPNEQYF
TRBJ2-7,TRBV18,CASSPKEASLALYEQYF
TRBJ1-2,TRBV10-2,CASSAIAGGYGYTF
TRBJ1-1,TRBV20-1,CSAIIRPTEAFF
TRBJ2-1,TRBV7-2,CASSLFMEQFF
TRBJ2-1,TRBV28,CASSPLTGEAEQFF
TRBJ1-5,TRBV20-1,CSASSQGPRRDQPQHF
TRBJ2-1,TRBV23-1,CASSQCFRGIYNEQFF
TRBJ2-1,TRBV5-5,CASSPGLVPNNEQFF
TRBJ2-6,TRBV27,CASSEGQGRSGANVLTF
TRBJ2-5,TRBV2,CASTLQGDQETQYF
TRBJ2-2,TRBV7-8,CASSRPRDLTGELFF
TRBJ2-5,TRBV7-2,CASSWTSGQETQYF
TRBJ2-7,TRBV20-1,CSASGLAGLWYEQYF
TRBJ2-7,TRBV19,CASSIQGTTGEQYF
TRBJ1-5,TRBV7-2,CASSFRENQPQHF